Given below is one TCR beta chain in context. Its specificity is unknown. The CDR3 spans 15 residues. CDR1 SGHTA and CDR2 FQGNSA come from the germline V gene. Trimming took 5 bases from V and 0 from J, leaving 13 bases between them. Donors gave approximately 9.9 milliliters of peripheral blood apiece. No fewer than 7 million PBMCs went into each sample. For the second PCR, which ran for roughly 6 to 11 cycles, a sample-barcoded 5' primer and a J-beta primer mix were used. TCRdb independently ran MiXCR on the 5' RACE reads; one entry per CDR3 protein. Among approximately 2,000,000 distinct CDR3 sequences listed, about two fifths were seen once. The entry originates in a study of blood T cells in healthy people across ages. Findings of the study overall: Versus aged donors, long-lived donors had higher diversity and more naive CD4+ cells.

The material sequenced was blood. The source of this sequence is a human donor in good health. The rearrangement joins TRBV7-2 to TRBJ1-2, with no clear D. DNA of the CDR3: TGTGCCAGCAGCACCAGTCCGTCAGCTAACTATGGCTACACCTTC. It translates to CASSTSPSANYGYTF.